Reported below is one TCR beta chain. These data are taken from a study of T cell changes during pregnancy in multiple sclerosis. The CDR3 contains 15 residues. V lost 4 bases and J 4 bases, leaving 17 bases between the germline ends. Germline CDR1 and CDR2: SGHRS and YFSETQ. Clones were sequenced by immunoSEQ multiplex PCR, and TCRdb holds only the in-frame ones, with some missing. Of 79,000 or so clones listed, less than 95% are singletons. This receptor was taken from a female donor in good health, enrolled as a control in a pregnancy study. The chain carries TRBV5-1 and TRBJ1-2; weak D call: TRBD1 (5 bases). Here the sequenced sample was peripheral blood, taken in the first trimester of pregnancy. The CDR3 is CASSPSARVLYGYTF. CDR3 sequence (DNA): TGCGCCAGCAGCCCCAGCGCCAGGGTCCTCTATGGCTACACCTTC.